These 31 T cell receptor beta chains came from one sample sequenced in a study of cytomegalovirus exposure and HLA in healthy donors. PCR was performed using 60 Vbeta and 13 Jbeta primers. The protocol was immunoSEQ multiplex PCR, while the TCRdb copy is restricted to in-frame clones and leaves out a portion. The table records 100,000 to 150,000 clones, around 80% of them present only once. Sequencing input: PBMCs. All receptors come from a man aged 25 to 45 in good health and CMV-seropositive.

This clone was seen a handful of times. V gene TRBV13 combines with J gene TRBJ1-2, with 7 bases that match TRBD1. The CDR3 has 14 residues. The V gene end was trimmed by 5 bases and the J gene end by 6 bases; junction bases not matched to a gene: 9. Germline V gene sequence: CDR1 PRHDT, CDR2 FYEKMQ (reference sequence). The CDR3 reads CASSKGTVSHGYTF. CDR3 coding DNA: TGTGCCAGCAGCAAGGGGACAGTCTCCCATGGCTACACCTTC.

The rearrangement uses TRBV19 and TRBJ2-1; possible D gene TRBD2, 5 bases. The CDR3 totals 11 residues. Germline V CDR1 and CDR2: LNHDA, SQIVND (reference sequence). Between the trimmed V and J ends, which lost 6 bases and 9 bases, there was a span of 9 bases. CDR3 loop: CASRGGGEQFF. The CDR3 coding sequence is TGTGCCAGTAGGGGCGGAGGTGAGCAGTTCTTC.

CDR3 coding DNA: TGTGCCAGCGGTACTAGCGGGAGGGCCTACAATGAGCAGTTCTTC. This gives the protein CASGTSGRAYNEQFF. The chain couples TRBV27 to TRBJ2-1, with 13 nucleotides matching TRBD2. The CDR3 is 15 residues long. The V gene end was trimmed by 8 bases and the J gene end by 2 bases; junction bases not matched to a gene: 3. Looked up from germline, CDR1 is MNHEY and CDR2 is SMNVEV (reference sequence).

CDR3: CASSSGGRAYGYTF. The CDR3 DNA reads TGTGCCAGCAGTTCGGGGGGGAGGGCCTATGGCTACACCTTC. This chain links TRBV6-6 with TRBJ1-2, with a tentative D call TRBD1 (5 bases). The CDR3 has 14 amino acids. V was clipped by 4 bases and J by 4 bases, with 13 bases between them. Looked up from germline, CDR1 is MNHNY and CDR2 is SVGAGI (reference sequence).

This chain links TRBV4-2 with TRBJ1-1; D ambiguous. V was trimmed by 0 bases and J by 0 bases, leaving 11 bases between them. CDR3 length: 16 residues. Germline-derived CDR1 and CDR2 are LGHNA and YNFKEQ. The CDR3 DNA reads as TGTGCCAGCAGCCAAGAACCATTAGCCCTGAACACTGAAGCTTTCTTT. It yields the protein CASSQEPLALNTEAFF.

This clone was seen once. The rearrangement links TRBV4-2 to TRBJ2-3; the D gene is possibly TRBD2 (6 bases). The CDR3 sequence is 16 residues long. V dropped 1 base and J dropped 4 bases, with 15 bases sitting between them. Germline loops: CDR1 LGHNA, CDR2 YNFKEQ. CDR3 loop: CASSQVPIGGSDTQYF. The CDR3, as DNA: TGTGCCAGCAGCCAAGTCCCGATCGGGGGTTCAGATACGCAGTATTTT.

The genes are TRBV19 and TRBJ1-1, with D possibly TRBD1 on 5 matching bases. Germline assignment: CDR1 LNHDA and CDR2 SQIVND (reference sequence). V lost 3 bases, J lost 4 bases, and 12 bases lay in between. The CDR3 is made up of 14 amino acids. The CDR3 DNA sequence: TGTGCCAGTAGTATTGGAGGGCAGGGCACTGAAGCTTTCTTT. Amino acids: CASSIGGQGTEAFF.

The chain uses TRBV11-2 and TRBJ1-2; TRBD1 might be the D (6 bases). The CDR3 spans 15 residues. Germline lookup yields CDR1 SGHAT and CDR2 FQNNGV. The ends were cut back, 0 bases at V and 4 bases at J, with 12 bases in the middle. CDR3 in amino acids: CASSLEATGVYGYTF. The CDR3 coding sequence is TGTGCCAGCAGCTTAGAGGCGACAGGCGTCTATGGCTACACCTTC.

V gene TRBV28 combines with J gene TRBJ2-7; 15 nucleotides match TRBD2. Germline V gene lookup returns CDR1 MDHEN and CDR2 SYDVKM. The V segment lost 5 bases and the J segment 0 bases; nucleotides outside the gene matches: 20. This CDR3 has 22 amino acids. The CDR3 region is CASSLIQGGLAGGAAFSYEQYF. The CDR3 DNA reads TGTGCCAGCAGTCTTATCCAAGGCGGACTAGCGGGAGGGGCGGCCTTCTCCTACGAGCAGTACTTC. Full variable domain (remainder filled in from reference TRBV28 and TRBJ2-7): DVKVTQSSRYLVKRTGEKVFLECVQDMDHENMFWYRQDPGLGLRLIYFSYDVKMKEKGDIPEGYSVSREKKERFSLILESASTNQTSMYLCASSLIQGGLAGGAAFSYEQYFGPGTRLTVT.

The rearrangement joins TRBV27 to TRBJ1-4; D unresolved. In germline, CDR1 is MNHEY, CDR2 SMNVEV (reference sequence). Trimming removed 2 bases at V and 0 bases at J, with 10 bases between. The CDR3 extends over 16 amino acids. The CDR3 nucleotides read TGTGCCAGCAGTTTAAGACCGACATCAACTAATGAAAAACTGTTTTTT. Translated, it gives CASSLRPTSTNEKLFF.

The rearrangement links TRBV5-6 to TRBJ2-5; 8 nucleotides align to TRBD2. The germline CDR1 and CDR2 sequences are SGHDT and YYEEEE. The CDR3 runs to 15 residues. The V segment lost 3 bases and the J segment 3 bases; nucleotides outside the gene matches: 7. CDR3 protein: CASSYVAGTEETQYF. CDR3 nucleotide sequence: TGTGCCAGCAGCTACGTAGCGGGAACCGAAGAGACCCAGTACTTC.

This clone was seen more than once but under ten times. The chain links TRBV18 to TRBJ2-5, with D perhaps TRBD1 (7 bases). There are 14 residues in the CDR3. From germline, CDR1 is KGHSH and CDR2 LQKENI. Trimming stripped 6 bases from V and 4 bases from J, with 15 bases between. DNA for the CDR3: TGTGCCAGCTCGTCCAGACAGGGAGGAGAGACCCAGTACTTC. This encodes CASSSRQGGETQYF.

The gene calls are TRBV28 and TRBJ2-7; a possible D gene is TRBD2 (5 bases). Germline V gives CDR1 MDHEN, CDR2 SYDVKM. The CDR3 has 14 residues. Trimming removed 3 bases from V and 2 bases from J, with 11 bases in between. The DNA of the CDR3 is TGTGCCAGCAGTTTTTCTAGCAACGCCTACGAGCAGTACTTC. This translates into CASSFSSNAYEQYF.

The J gene is TRBJ1-1, the V gene TRBV4-3, with 11 bases matching TRBD1. Germline assignment: CDR1 LGHNA and CDR2 YSLEER. The CDR3 contains 15 residues. V gave up 3 bases and J gave up 11 bases; unmatched junction bases: 11. CDR3 coding DNA: TGCGCCAGCAGCCATTCCTCTCCGGGACAGGGGGACGCTTTCTTT. Protein sequence: CASSHSSPGQGDAFF.

This chain links TRBV4-3 with TRBJ2-3; 11 nucleotides line up with TRBD2. V lost 0 bases and J lost 5; bases outside the gene matches: 13. The CDR3 has 19 amino acids. The germline gives CDR1 LGHNA, CDR2 YSLEER. Here the CDR3 DNA reads TGCGCCAGCAGCCAAGATCCACTACTAGCGGGAGTTCAGGTAGATACGCAGTATTTT. Translating it yields CASSQDPLLAGVQVDTQYF.

This clone was detected only once. This chain connects TRBV5-1 to TRBJ2-7; 8 nucleotides match TRBD1. Unmatched junction bases numbered 10, after V lost 0 bases and J lost 5 bases. The CDR3 runs to 16 residues. Germline V lookup: CDR1 SGHRS, CDR2 YFSETQ. The CDR3 sequence is CASSLGGQVSADEQYF. The CDR3 nucleotides read TGCGCCAGCAGCTTGGGGGGACAGGTTAGTGCCGACGAGCAGTACTTC. Combining the CDR3 with reference TRBV5-1 and TRBJ2-7 gives the whole variable domain KAGVTQTPRYLIKTRGQQVTLSCSPISGHRSVSWYQQTPGQGLQFLFEYFSETQRNKGNFPGRFSGRQFSNSRSEMNVSTLELGDSALYLCASSLGGQVSADEQYFGPGTRLTVT.

This clone appeared once. The chain joins TRBV15 to TRBJ1-5; D ambiguous. CDR1 is LNHNV and CDR2 is YYDKDF in the germline V gene (reference sequence). Trimming left V 0 bases short and J 3 bases short, with 9 bases between. This CDR3 is built from 15 residues. The CDR3 nucleotides are TGTGCCACCAGCAGAGACAGGTCGGCCAATCAGCCCCAGCATTTT. It codes for CATSRDRSANQPQHF.

J is TRBJ1-1 and V is TRBV30; 11 nucleotides line up with TRBD1. This CDR3 is built from 15 residues. Germline CDR1 is GTSNPN and CDR2 is SVGIG (reference sequence). V was pared by 3 bases and J by 4 bases, with 7 bases of the junction left unmatched. CDR3 in amino acids: CAWRRDRGLGTEAFF. The DNA for the CDR3 is TGTGCCTGGAGGAGGGACAGGGGGTTGGGCACTGAAGCTTTCTTT.

In DNA form, the CDR3 reads TGTGCCAGCAGCTGGGTGTCGACAGGGGGGGATGGCTACACCTTC. Translation gives CASSWVSTGGDGYTF. The chain is built from TRBV5-4 and TRBJ1-2; TRBD1 agrees at 9 bases. Trimming took 3 bases from V and 6 from J; bases not matched to a gene: 9. The V gene's germline CDR1 is SGHNT and CDR2 YYREEE (reference sequence). The CDR3 is 15 amino acids.

This clone showed up just a few times. The chain carries TRBV27 and TRBJ1-2; tentatively, D is TRBD1 (5 bases). V lost 4 bases and J lost 0, with 12 bases in between. Germline CDR1 is MNHEY and CDR2 is SMNVEV (reference sequence). This CDR3 region has 15 residues. CDR3 loop: CASSSLSTANYGYTF. The CDR3 nucleotides are TGTGCCAGCAGTTCCCTATCGACAGCTAACTATGGCTACACCTTC.

V gene TRBV9 combines with J gene TRBJ2-3; 11 bases map to TRBD2. The CDR3 totals 15 residues. J gave up 3 bases and V 3 bases, and 3 bases lay outside the gene matches. The germline V gene encodes CDR1 SGDLS and CDR2 YYNGEE. CDR3 nucleotide sequence: TGTGCCAGCAGCGAGGCTAGCGGGAGGACAGATACGCAGTATTTT. Amino acids: CASSEASGRTDTQYF.

This clone has only a few counts. The V call is TRBV10-3, the J call TRBJ2-3; 8 bases line up with TRBD2. From germline, CDR1 is ENHRY and CDR2 SYGVKD. The CDR3 is 16 amino acids. The junction had 5 bases not matched to a gene; V was cut back by 0 bases and J by 3 bases. CDR3 region: CAISESLAGWTDTQYF. CDR3 sequence (DNA): TGTGCCATCAGTGAGTCTCTAGCGGGTTGGACAGATACGCAGTATTTT.

The J gene is TRBJ1-5, the V gene TRBV19; 8 bases line up with TRBD1. Germline CDR1 is LNHDA and CDR2 is SQIVND (reference sequence). CDR3 size: 17 residues. The J segment lost 0 bases and the V segment lost 4 bases, leaving 8 bases of the junction unmatched. CDR3 DNA sequence: TGTGCCAGTAGTAAGGACGACAGGGGCTATAGCAATCAGCCCCAGCATTTT. Protein sequence: CASSKDDRGYSNQPQHF. The whole variable domain, filled in from reference TRBV19 and TRBJ1-5, reads DGGITQSPKYLFRKEGQNVTLSCEQNLNHDAMYWYRQDPGQGLRLIYYSQIVNDFQKGDIAEGYSVSREKKESFPLTVTSAQKNPTAFYLCASSKDDRGYSNQPQHFGDGTRLSIL.

This clone appeared a single time. This sequence joins TRBV10-2 and TRBJ2-7, with 7 bases lining up with TRBD2. Germline CDR1 reads WSHSY; CDR2 reads SAAADI. CDR3 length: 13 amino acids. V shed 7 bases, J shed 6 bases, and the junction held 9 bases outside the gene matches. The CDR3 loop is CASMGGGPLEQYF. As DNA, the CDR3 is TGCGCCAGCATGGGGGGAGGGCCTCTCGAGCAGTACTTC.

CDR3 bases: TGTGCCAGCAGCACGCGGACAGGGGAGGCTGAAGCTTTCTTT. It codes for CASSTRTGEAEAFF. V and J are TRBV11-2 and TRBJ1-1, with 9 bases that match TRBD1. V dropped 5 bases and J dropped 6; count of bases not matched to a gene: 7. CDR3 length: 14 amino acids. The V gene's germline CDR1 is SGHAT and CDR2 FQNNGV.

V usage is TRBV5-4 and J usage is TRBJ2-2; D may be TRBD1 (5 bases). Germline V gene lookup returns CDR1 SGHNT and CDR2 YYREEE (reference sequence). V was shortened by 1 base and J by 3 bases, with 13 bases between the two germline ends. CDR3 length: 16 residues. CDR3 residues: CASSLSLQTDTGELFF. The CDR3 nucleotides read TGTGCCAGCAGCTTGTCCCTGCAGACAGACACCGGGGAGCTGTTTTTT.

This clone was picked up a small number of times. V usage is TRBV28 and J usage is TRBJ2-5; tentatively, D is TRBD1 (5 bases). The CDR3 is 13 amino acids. Germline V gene lookup returns CDR1 MDHEN and CDR2 SYDVKM. The V gene lost 2 bases and the J gene lost 7 bases, with 11 bases spanning the gap. The CDR3 is CASSLPGLGTQYF. The CDR3 bases are TGTGCCAGCAGTTTACCAGGGCTGGGGACCCAGTACTTC.

This clone was seen more than once but under ten times. Other DNA sequences in this specimen translate into the identical CDR3. This chain joins TRBV7-2 and TRBJ1-5; 7 nucleotides agree with TRBD1. This CDR3 spans 14 amino acids. Germline CDR1 and CDR2: SGHTA and FQGNSA. The junction had 4 bases not matched to a gene; V was cut back by 5 bases and J by 3 bases. CDR3 loop: CASSPQGSNQPQHF. The CDR3 DNA sequence: TGTGCCAGCAGCCCACAGGGGTCCAATCAGCCCCAGCATTTT.

This clone turned up a few times. The V gene is TRBV6-1, the J gene TRBJ2-7; possible D gene TRBD1, 6 bases. Germline lookup yields CDR1 MNHNS and CDR2 SASEGT. Deletions cut 2 bases from V and 3 bases from J, with 14 bases between. This CDR3 comprises 15 residues. This CDR3 is CASSEWGEGVYEQYF. In DNA, the CDR3 is TGTGCCAGCAGTGAATGGGGCGAGGGGGTCTACGAGCAGTACTTC.

The chain uses TRBV30 and TRBJ1-1, with D possibly matching TRBD1 (5 bases). The CDR3 sequence is 13 residues long. V was trimmed by 2 bases and J by 1 base, leaving 8 bases between them. Germline CDR1 and CDR2: GTSNPN and SVGIG (reference sequence). The CDR3 region is CAWSFTGNTEAFF. As DNA, the CDR3 is TGTGCCTGGAGTTTCACAGGGAACACTGAAGCTTTCTTT.

V and J are TRBV19 and TRBJ2-3; 11 bases line up with TRBD2. With V trimmed by 8 bases and J by 8 bases, 18 bases remained unmatched. Germline CDR1 reads LNHDA; CDR2 reads SQIVND (reference sequence). The CDR3 is made up of 17 amino acids. CDR3 region: CASESRGLGTSGFTQYF. The CDR3 DNA sequence: TGTGCCAGTGAGAGTCGGGGGTTGGGGACTAGCGGATTTACGCAGTATTTT.